A selection of T cell receptor beta chains follows, all from one sample in a study of blood T cell repertoires in COVID-19. Method: immunoSEQ multiplex PCR; TCRdb's copy keeps in-frame clones and lacks some. The table has roughly 200,000 clones, over 65% seen once. Source material: peripheral blood. All receptors come from an older person with COVID-19, enrolled during active disease. Each CDR3 is given with its conserved first and last residue. D genes are given only for firm matches. Where a row states a size, it is once, few, many or the class of an expanded clone; other rows omit it.

D gene: .
clone size: .
J gene: TRBJ2-3
V gene: TRBV25-1
CDR3 DNA: TGTGCCAGCAGTGATTACGATAGTTCAGATACGCAGTATTTT
CDR3 protein: CASSDYDSSDTQYF

D gene: TRBD2
clone size: .
J gene: TRBJ2-5
V gene: TRBV24-1
CDR3 DNA: TGTGCCACCAGTGATCCGGGCCTAGCGGGTCAAGAGACCCAGTACTTC
CDR3 protein: CATSDPGLAGQETQYF

D gene: .
clone size: once
J gene: TRBJ1-2
V gene: TRBV2
CDR3 DNA: TGTGCCAGCACCGAAGGACAGAGGACCGTTGGCTACACCTTC
CDR3 protein: CASTEGQRTVGYTF

D gene: TRBD2
clone size: .
J gene: TRBJ2-7
V gene: TRBV4-3
CDR3 DNA: TGCGCCAGCAGCCAAGAGGGGGGGTCAGGGTACGGCGAGCAGTACTTC
CDR3 protein: CASSQEGGSGYGEQYF

D gene: TRBD2
clone size: .
J gene: TRBJ2-7
V gene: TRBV10-3
CDR3 DNA: TGTGCCATCAGTGATGGGACTAGCGGGGTAGGGTACGAGCAGTACTTC
CDR3 protein: CAISDGTSGVGYEQYF

D gene: .
clone size: few
J gene: TRBJ1-5
V gene: TRBV9
CDR3 DNA: TGTGCCAGCAGCGTGGGCAGCAATCAGCCCCAGCATTTT
CDR3 protein: CASSVGSNQPQHF

D gene: .
clone size: few
J gene: TRBJ1-1
V gene: TRBV29-1
CDR3 DNA: TGCAGCGTTGACGAACTAACTGAAGCTTTCTTT
CDR3 protein: CSVDELTEAFF

D gene: .
clone size: .
J gene: TRBJ1-1
V gene: TRBV4-3
CDR3 DNA: TGCGCCAGCAGCCCACAGGGATTGAACACTGAAGCTTTCTTT
CDR3 protein: CASSPQGLNTEAFF

D gene: .
clone size: .
J gene: TRBJ2-7
V gene: TRBV29-1
CDR3 DNA: TGCAGCGTTGAACATCCAGGCGAGCAGTACTTC
CDR3 protein: CSVEHPGEQYF

D gene: .
clone size: .
J gene: TRBJ2-2
V gene: TRBV9
CDR3 DNA: TGTGCCAGCAGCGTAGGGACAATATCACGGACCGGGGAGCTGTTTTTT
CDR3 protein: CASSVGTISRTGELFF

D gene: .
clone size: .
J gene: TRBJ1-5
V gene: TRBV6-5
CDR3 DNA: TGTGCCAGCAGTATGGAGATGGGTCAGCCCCAGCATTTT
CDR3 protein: CASSMEMGQPQHF

D gene: TRBD2
clone size: .
J gene: TRBJ2-4
V gene: TRBV7-2
CDR3 DNA: TGTGCCAGCAGCTTGGCAGCGCCGGGGGGAAACATTCAGTACTTC
CDR3 protein: CASSLAAPGGNIQYF

D gene: .
clone size: .
J gene: TRBJ1-2
V gene: TRBV7-2
CDR3 DNA: TGTGCCAGCAGCTTAGAGAAGAGCCCGGCAGGCTATGGCTACACCTTC
CDR3 protein: CASSLEKSPAGYGYTF

D gene: TRBD1
clone size: few
J gene: TRBJ2-1
V gene: TRBV19
CDR3 DNA: TGTGCCAGTAGTATAGGGACAGGGGCATACAATGAGCAGTTCTTC
CDR3 protein: CASSIGTGAYNEQFF

D gene: TRBD1
clone size: few
J gene: TRBJ1-2
V gene: TRBV6-2/TRBV6-3
CDR3 DNA: TGTGCCAGCAGTCTCGCCGGGACAGGGATAGGTGGCTACACCTTC
CDR3 protein: CASSLAGTGIGGYTF

D gene: .
clone size: .
J gene: TRBJ2-7
V gene: TRBV4-3
CDR3 DNA: TGCGCCAGCAGCCAAGGTATCGGAGGAGGCTCCTACGAGCAGTACTTC
CDR3 protein: CASSQGIGGGSYEQYF

D gene: TRBD1
clone size: once
J gene: TRBJ1-2
V gene: TRBV3-1/TRBV3-2
CDR3 DNA: TGTGCCAGCAGCGGGAAGGGACAGGGGTCCTATGGCTACACCTTC
CDR3 protein: CASSGKGQGSYGYTF

D gene: .
clone size: .
J gene: TRBJ2-5
V gene: TRBV24-1
CDR3 DNA: TGTGCCACCAGTGGTAAAGGGACACAGCAAGAGACCCAGTACTTC
CDR3 protein: CATSGKGTQQETQYF

D gene: .
clone size: .
J gene: TRBJ1-2
V gene: TRBV27
CDR3 DNA: TGTGCCAGCAGTTTAGTCCCAGGGGATGGCTACACCTTC
CDR3 protein: CASSLVPGDGYTF

D gene: .
clone size: .
J gene: TRBJ1-2
V gene: TRBV14
CDR3 DNA: TGTGCCAGCAGCAACAATATATATGGCTACACCTTC
CDR3 protein: CASSNNIYGYTF

D gene: .
clone size: .
J gene: TRBJ1-5
V gene: TRBV5-4
CDR3 DNA: TGTGCCAGCAGCTTGGGCCCTCAGGAGCCCCAGCATTTT
CDR3 protein: CASSLGPQEPQHF

D gene: .
clone size: .
J gene: TRBJ2-7
V gene: TRBV7-6
CDR3 DNA: TGTGCCAGCAGCTTAGCGTTCAAAGGGGCCTACGAGCAGTACTTC
CDR3 protein: CASSLAFKGAYEQYF

D gene: .
clone size: once
J gene: TRBJ2-1
V gene: TRBV28
CDR3 DNA: TGTGCCAGCAGTTTTCTCTCGGGGAGGAATGAGCAGTTCTTC
CDR3 protein: CASSFLSGRNEQFF

D gene: .
clone size: .
J gene: TRBJ1-6
V gene: TRBV9
CDR3 DNA: TGTGCCAGCAGCCGAGGAGGGGTTTCACCCCTCCACTTT
CDR3 protein: CASSRGGVSPLHF

D gene: TRBD2
clone size: .
J gene: TRBJ2-3
V gene: TRBV20-1
CDR3 DNA: TGCAGTGCGAGTGGACTAGCGGGATTCATAGATACGCAGTATTTT
CDR3 protein: CSASGLAGFIDTQYF

D gene: .
clone size: .
J gene: TRBJ1-4
V gene: TRBV28
CDR3 DNA: TGTGCCAGCAGTTTGTCCAGGGCTGAAAAACTGTTTTTT
CDR3 protein: CASSLSRAEKLFF

D gene: TRBD2
clone size: .
J gene: TRBJ2-1
V gene: TRBV19
CDR3 DNA: TGTGCCAGTAGTGGACTAGCGGGGGGGCAGACGGGCTATGAGCAGTTCTTC
CDR3 protein: CASSGLAGGQTGYEQFF

D gene: .
clone size: .
J gene: TRBJ2-7
V gene: TRBV5-4
CDR3 DNA: TGTGCCAGCAGTCCACAGGGCTACGAGCAGTACTTC
CDR3 protein: CASSPQGYEQYF

D gene: TRBD1
clone size: .
J gene: TRBJ2-2
V gene: TRBV14
CDR3 DNA: TGTGCCAGCAGCCTCCTAGGACAGGGTCTCACCGGGGAGCTGTTTTTT
CDR3 protein: CASSLLGQGLTGELFF

D gene: .
clone size: .
J gene: TRBJ1-6
V gene: TRBV7-9
CDR3 DNA: TGTGCCAGCAGCTTAGCTCCCTGGGCACCCCTCCACTTT
CDR3 protein: CASSLAPWAPLHF

D gene: TRBD1
clone size: .
J gene: TRBJ1-2
V gene: TRBV6-2/TRBV6-3
CDR3 DNA: TGTGCCAGCAGTCCAGGGGGCTCGGGTTTTGGAGGCTACACCTTC
CDR3 protein: CASSPGGSGFGGYTF

D gene: TRBD2
clone size: .
J gene: TRBJ2-5
V gene: TRBV7-2
CDR3 DNA: TGTGCCAGCAGCTTCCAAGGAGCGGGAGGGTGGGAGACCCAGTACTTC
CDR3 protein: CASSFQGAGGWETQYF

D gene: .
clone size: .
J gene: TRBJ1-5
V gene: TRBV6-1
CDR3 DNA: TGTGCCAGCAGTGAAGGGCGGAGCAATCAGCCCCAGCATTTT
CDR3 protein: CASSEGRSNQPQHF

D gene: .
clone size: .
J gene: TRBJ1-1
V gene: TRBV5-6
CDR3 DNA: TGTGCCAGCAGCATAGAAAGGGGGTGGACTGAAGCTTTCTTT
CDR3 protein: CASSIERGWTEAFF

D gene: .
clone size: .
J gene: TRBJ2-1
V gene: TRBV24-1
CDR3 DNA: TGTGCCACCAGTGTAGGGGGTTACAATGAGCAGTTCTTC
CDR3 protein: CATSVGGYNEQFF

D gene: .
clone size: once
J gene: TRBJ1-6
V gene: TRBV14
CDR3 DNA: TGTGCCAGCAGCTTCAGGGGTGGCAGTTCACCCCTCCACTTT
CDR3 protein: CASSFRGGSSPLHF

D gene: .
clone size: once
J gene: TRBJ1-1
V gene: TRBV19
CDR3 DNA: TGTGCCAGTAACAGGCACCTGAACACTGAAGCTTTCTTT
CDR3 protein: CASNRHLNTEAFF

D gene: .
clone size: .
J gene: TRBJ2-7
V gene: TRBV25-1
CDR3 DNA: TGTGCCAGCAGAGGGCTAGGACAAGCCCCAGACTACGAGCAGTACTTC
CDR3 protein: CASRGLGQAPDYEQYF

D gene: TRBD2
clone size: .
J gene: TRBJ2-2
V gene: TRBV2
CDR3 DNA: TGTGCCACCACACGCGGGGGGAACACCGGGGAGCTGTTTTTT
CDR3 protein: CATTRGGNTGELFF

D gene: .
clone size: .
J gene: TRBJ1-6
V gene: TRBV19
CDR3 DNA: TGTGCCAGTAGTATAAGAGAATATAATTCACCCCTCCACTTT
CDR3 protein: CASSIREYNSPLHF

D gene: TRBD1
clone size: .
J gene: TRBJ2-5
V gene: TRBV7-9
CDR3 DNA: TGTGCCAGCAGCCCAACCGGGACAGGTTATCAAGAGACCCAGTACTTC
CDR3 protein: CASSPTGTGYQETQYF

D gene: TRBD2
clone size: once
J gene: TRBJ2-3
V gene: TRBV7-9
CDR3 DNA: TGTGCCAGCAGCTTCCTAGCGGGTACGAGCACAGATACGCAGTATTTT
CDR3 protein: CASSFLAGTSTDTQYF

D gene: TRBD1
clone size: .
J gene: TRBJ1-3
V gene: TRBV13
CDR3 DNA: TGTGCCAGCAGCTTAGGCTCAGGGGGAGGAAACACCATATATTTT
CDR3 protein: CASSLGSGGGNTIYF

D gene: .
clone size: .
J gene: TRBJ2-3
V gene: TRBV7-8
CDR3 DNA: TGTGCCAGCAGCTTAGATTTGGGGGGTACAGATACGCAGTATTTT
CDR3 protein: CASSLDLGGTDTQYF

D gene: .
clone size: .
J gene: TRBJ2-5
V gene: TRBV7-3
CDR3 DNA: TGTGCCAGCAGCTTAAGAGGTTGGAGCCAAGAGACCCAGTACTTC
CDR3 protein: CASSLRGWSQETQYF

D gene: TRBD2
clone size: .
J gene: TRBJ2-1
V gene: TRBV7-2
CDR3 DNA: TGTGCCAGCAGCCCACTGACTAGCGGGTTGTTCTTC
CDR3 protein: CASSPLTSGLFF

D gene: TRBD2
clone size: .
J gene: TRBJ2-7
V gene: TRBV5-4
CDR3 DNA: TGTGCCAGCACGGCAGTCCCGGGACTAGCGGGAGGGGAGCAGTACTTC
CDR3 protein: CASTAVPGLAGGEQYF

D gene: TRBD2
clone size: .
J gene: TRBJ2-1
V gene: TRBV3-1/TRBV3-2
CDR3 DNA: TGTGCCAGCAGCCAAATCGGTGGGAGGGCCTACAATGAGCAGTTCTTC
CDR3 protein: CASSQIGGRAYNEQFF

D gene: .
clone size: .
J gene: TRBJ2-1
V gene: TRBV7-2
CDR3 DNA: TGTGCCAGCAGCTTGGCATATCGCTCCTACAATGAGCAGTTCTTC
CDR3 protein: CASSLAYRSYNEQFF

D gene: .
clone size: .
J gene: TRBJ2-5
V gene: TRBV7-3
CDR3 DNA: TGTGCCAGCCAGGCCCAGTACTTC
CDR3 protein: CASQAQYF

D gene: TRBD1
clone size: .
J gene: TRBJ2-7
V gene: TRBV7-2
CDR3 DNA: TGTGCCAGCAGCCCGGGGACAGGGGTGTACTTC
CDR3 protein: CASSPGTGVYF

D gene: .
clone size: .
J gene: TRBJ1-5
V gene: TRBV5-1
CDR3 DNA: TGCGCCAGCAGCTTTCAAGGGGATCAGCCCCAGCATTTT
CDR3 protein: CASSFQGDQPQHF

D gene: TRBD2
clone size: .
J gene: TRBJ2-1
V gene: TRBV6-5
CDR3 DNA: TGTGCCAGCAGCATAGCGGGAGGCTACAATGAGCAGTTCTTC
CDR3 protein: CASSIAGGYNEQFF

D gene: TRBD1
clone size: few
J gene: TRBJ1-5
V gene: TRBV19
CDR3 DNA: TGTGCCAGTGGACGACCCAGACTGACAGGGGCCCTAGGGCAGCCCCAGCATTTT
CDR3 protein: CASGRPRLTGALGQPQHF

D gene: .
clone size: .
J gene: TRBJ2-5
V gene: TRBV2
CDR3 DNA: TGTGCCAGCGGGGATGGGGCAGCCCCATTCATTTACTTC
CDR3 protein: CASGDGAAPFIYF

D gene: .
clone size: .
J gene: TRBJ1-1
V gene: TRBV6-4
CDR3 DNA: TGTGCCAGCAGTCCCCGGGCGGGGGAGCCTGAAGCTTTCTTT
CDR3 protein: CASSPRAGEPEAFF

D gene: .
clone size: few
J gene: TRBJ2-5
V gene: TRBV4-1
CDR3 DNA: TGCGCCAGCAGCCAAGATAGGACGGGGGAAGAGACCCAGTACTTC
CDR3 protein: CASSQDRTGEETQYF

D gene: TRBD2
clone size: .
J gene: TRBJ2-1
V gene: TRBV4-1
CDR3 DNA: TGCGCCAGCAGCCAAGATCCTAGCGGGGGTTACAATGAGCAGTTCTTC
CDR3 protein: CASSQDPSGGYNEQFF

D gene: .
clone size: .
J gene: TRBJ1-6
V gene: TRBV7-8
CDR3 DNA: TGTGCCAGCAGTTCGTTAAGTCCTCCCAGCGGTTCACCCCTCCACTTT
CDR3 protein: CASSSLSPPSGSPLHF